This TCR beta chain was recorded in a study of Ad26.COV2.S vaccination and SARS-CoV-2 variants. Study-wide background: Donor allocation was to the COV1001 Ad26.COV2.S trial arm.

Profiled with immunoSEQ multiplex PCR; TCRdb holds only in-frame clones, not every one. The sample has roughly 420,000 clones; roughly nine tenths are singletons. This sample's treatment: approximately 18 received Ad26.COV2.S at low or high dose, single or two shots; 5 received placebo; per-sample allocation not given. Day 63 after the first injection of vaccine or placebo was the sampling time. The CDR3 loop spans 15 amino acids. Deletions cut 4 bases from V and 2 bases from J, with 13 bases between. Germline V lookup: CDR1 SGHDT, CDR2 YYEEEE. This TCR came from a person between 18 and 65 years old who received the Ad26.COV2.S COVID-19 vaccine or a placebo. This chain connects TRBV5-6 to TRBJ2-1; a possible D gene is TRBD2 (6 bases). Sequenced here: peripheral blood, sampled in a trial of Ad26.COV2.S vaccine versus placebo. CDR3 amino acids: CASSLGAGPYNEQFF. CDR3 nucleotide sequence: TGTGCCAGCAGCCTTGGGGCGGGGCCCTACAATGAGCAGTTCTTC.